Shown below are 5 T cell receptor beta chains from a single sample sequenced in a study of identical twins. MiXCR, run by TCRdb on the 5' RACE reads, gives a single entry per CDR3 protein. Of more than 250,000 distinct CDR3 sequences detected, more than 6.5% appear once; the ten largest clones hold less than 2.5%. A further study also used this sample, focusing on yellow fever vaccine responses in identical twins.

The sample taken for sequencing was memory (CD45RO+) T cells sorted from blood. The receptors were sampled from a woman aged 18-29 years in good health.

This clonotype was observed a handful of times. The chain links TRBV20-1 to TRBJ2-7, with D perhaps assigned TRBD1 or TRBD2 (5 bases each). Germline CDR1 reads DFQATT; CDR2 reads SNEGSKA (reference sequence). This CDR3 spans 14 amino acids. V shed 7 bases and J shed 7 bases, with 23 bases lying between them. The DNA for the CDR3 is TGCAGTGTCGCACCCCTCGGGACCATCGGGGAGCAGTACGTC. As protein: CSVAPLGTIGEQYV.

J is TRBJ2-3 and V is TRBV29-1; 9 bases match TRBD2. The CDR3 is 12 amino acids. The germline V gene has CDR1 SQVTM and CDR2 ANQGSEA. The V and J ends lost 6 bases and 5 bases, in that order; junction bases with no gene match: 3. The DNA for the CDR3 is TGCAGCGTAGGGACTAGCCGAGATACGCAGTATTTT. Residues: CSVGTSRDTQYF.

This clonotype was seen a handful of times. V usage is TRBV7-7 and J usage is TRBJ2-7; TRBD2 matches 15 bases. The germline V gene encodes CDR1 SSHAT and CDR2 FNYEAQ (reference sequence). With V trimmed by 5 bases and J by 6 bases, 20 bases remained unmatched. The CDR3 totals 20 residues. The CDR3 region is CASSPTSTETGLAGGAEQYF. The CDR3 DNA reads as TGTGCCAGCAGCCCAACCAGCACAGAGACGGGACTAGCGGGAGGCGCCGAGCAGTACTTC.

This chain joins TRBV6-1 and TRBJ2-1, with 7 nucleotides matching TRBD1. The CDR3 runs to 13 residues. CDR1 is MNHNS, CDR2 SASEGT, per germline. J was trimmed by 3 bases and V by 10 bases; bases with no gene match: 6. The CDR3: CAITTGFYNEQFF. As DNA, the CDR3 is TGTGCCATTACGACAGGGTTCTACAATGAGCAGTTCTTC.

This clonotype showed up just a few times. The gene calls are TRBV14 and TRBJ2-2, with D maybe TRBD1 (6 bases). CDR1 SGHDN and CDR2 FVKESK come from the germline V gene. The CDR3 loop spans 15 amino acids. Trimming removed 1 base from V and 6 bases from J, with 12 bases in between. CDR3 loop: CASSQVGGMAGELFF. Here the CDR3 DNA reads TGTGCCAGCAGCCAAGTAGGGGGTATGGCCGGGGAGCTGTTTTTT.